The source of this TCR beta chain is a study of blood T cell repertoires in COVID-19. CDR3 size: 13 residues. CDR1 SGHDT and CDR2 YYEEEE come from the germline V gene. The V and J ends lost 4 bases and 7 bases respectively, with 14 bases between them. The table came from immunoSEQ multiplex PCR; TCRdb's copy has only in-frame clones and leaves some out. The sample has about 380,000 clones; 88% are singletons. Clinical histories supplied by participants themselves formed the basis of cohort assignment. This clone came up once. The rearrangement links TRBV5-6 to TRBJ1-2, with a weak D call TRBD1 (6 bases). The sample comprised PBMCs or T cells enriched from blood (not recorded which). The receptor was isolated from a woman under 30 who had recovered from COVID-19. In DNA, the CDR3 is TGTGCCAGCAGCCTAAGCCAGGGGTCTGGCTACACCTTC. Its protein product is CASSLSQGSGYTF.